The table lists the clone carrying this TCR beta chain with a few counts. Its antigen is not known. The data were taken from a study of T cells after yellow fever vaccination. The study, taken as a whole, reports: Contamination of FACS-sorted repertoires by abundant clonotypes from the bulk population could occur.

Template-switching 5'RACE yielded the TCR cDNA; a universal primer site and UMIs were added in the process. TCRdb reanalysed the 5' RACE reads using MiXCR and keeps one entry per CDR3 protein. The data hold roughly 520,000 distinct CDR3 sequences, with 21% observed a single time. Trimming shortened V by 3 bases and J by 4 bases, and 9 bases separated the two germline ends. Germline V CDR1 and CDR2: GTSNPN, SVGIG (reference sequence). The CDR3 has 13 amino acids. The chain is built from TRBV30 and TRBJ1-4; no clear D. The sequencing here drew on PBMCs, taken less than 25 days after the first yellow fever vaccination. The receptor was isolated from a man aged 18 to 29 who received the YFV17D yellow fever vaccine. In DNA, the CDR3 is TGTGCCTGGAGCCCCCTGAATAATGAAAAACTGTTTTTT. It encodes CAWSPLNNEKLFF.